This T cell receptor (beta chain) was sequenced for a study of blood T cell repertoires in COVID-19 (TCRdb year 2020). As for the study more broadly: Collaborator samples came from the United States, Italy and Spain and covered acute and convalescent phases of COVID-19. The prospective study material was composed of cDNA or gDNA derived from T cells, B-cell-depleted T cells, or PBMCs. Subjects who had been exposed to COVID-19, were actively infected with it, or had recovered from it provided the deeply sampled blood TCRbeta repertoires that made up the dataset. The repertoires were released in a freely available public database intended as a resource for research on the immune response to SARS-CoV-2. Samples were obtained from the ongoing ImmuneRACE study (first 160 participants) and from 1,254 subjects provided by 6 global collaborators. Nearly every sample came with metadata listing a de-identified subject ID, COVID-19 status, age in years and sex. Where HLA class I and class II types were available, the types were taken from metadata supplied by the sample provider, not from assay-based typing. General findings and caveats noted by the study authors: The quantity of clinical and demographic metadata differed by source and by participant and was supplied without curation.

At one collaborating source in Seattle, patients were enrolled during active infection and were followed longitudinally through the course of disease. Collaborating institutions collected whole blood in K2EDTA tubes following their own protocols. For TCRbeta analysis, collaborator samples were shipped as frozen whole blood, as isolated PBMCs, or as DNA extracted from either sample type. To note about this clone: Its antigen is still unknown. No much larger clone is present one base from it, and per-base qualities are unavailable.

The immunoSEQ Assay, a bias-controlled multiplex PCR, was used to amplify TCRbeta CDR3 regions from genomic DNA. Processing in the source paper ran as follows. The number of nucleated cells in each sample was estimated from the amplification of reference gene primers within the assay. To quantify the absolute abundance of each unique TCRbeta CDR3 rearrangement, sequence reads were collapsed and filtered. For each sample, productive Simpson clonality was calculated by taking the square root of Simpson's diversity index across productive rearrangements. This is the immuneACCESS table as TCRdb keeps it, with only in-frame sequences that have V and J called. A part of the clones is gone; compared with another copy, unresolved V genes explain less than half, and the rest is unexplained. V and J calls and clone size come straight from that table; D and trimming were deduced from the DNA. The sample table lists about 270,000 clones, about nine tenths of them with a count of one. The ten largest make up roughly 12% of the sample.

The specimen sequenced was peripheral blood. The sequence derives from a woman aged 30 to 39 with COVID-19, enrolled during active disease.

The CDR3 sequence is CASSLILAGGPLSYEQYF. The sequenced DNA is TGTGCCAGCAGCTTAATATTGGCGGGGGGGCCACTCTCCTACGAGCAGTACTTC. Recombination linked TRBV7-2 to TRBJ2-7, with TRBD2 identical over 9 junction bases. The germline V gene encodes CDR1 SGHTA and CDR2 FQGNSA. V trim: 2 bases; J trim: 0 bases; unmatched bases: 11. The CDR3 runs 18 amino acids, cysteine and phenylalanine included. Of all the DNA, just the CDR3 is kept, 54 bases in frame from base 1.